Here is one TCR beta chain with its context. This entry comes from a study of blood T cell repertoires in COVID-19. The data were produced by immunoSEQ multiplex PCR, yet TCRdb's version contains in-frame clones alone and is incomplete. The sample carries under 250,000 clones, around 87% recorded once. This clonotype originated in a woman in her seventies with active or convalescent COVID-19. The sample comprised peripheral blood.

Here the CDR3 DNA reads TGTGCCAGCAGCTCAACCCGAGCCCCGGGTCAGCCCCAGCATTTT. Its translation is CASSSTRAPGQPQHF. The chain recombines TRBV5-6 with TRBJ1-5; no clear D. The CDR3 length is 15 residues. Germline CDR1 SGHDT, CDR2 YYEEEE. The V end lost 3 bases, the J end lost 6 bases, and 16 bases lay between the germline ends.